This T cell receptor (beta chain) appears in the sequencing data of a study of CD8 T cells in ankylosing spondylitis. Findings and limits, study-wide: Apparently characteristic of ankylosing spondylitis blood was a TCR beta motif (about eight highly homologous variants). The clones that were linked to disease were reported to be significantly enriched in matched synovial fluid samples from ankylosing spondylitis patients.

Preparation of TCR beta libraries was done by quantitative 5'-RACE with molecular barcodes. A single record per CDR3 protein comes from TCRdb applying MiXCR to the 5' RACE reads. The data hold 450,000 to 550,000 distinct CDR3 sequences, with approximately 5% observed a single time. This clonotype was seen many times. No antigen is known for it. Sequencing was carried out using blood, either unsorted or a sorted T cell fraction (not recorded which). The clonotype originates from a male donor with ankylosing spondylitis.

This CDR3 reads CSAIVGAGGTEAFF. Written as DNA, the CDR3 is TGCAGTGCCATCGTGGGTGCGGGGGGGACTGAAGCTTTCTTT. The rearrangement links TRBV20-1 to TRBJ1-1; D possibly corresponds to TRBD1 (5 bases). The CDR3 sequence is 14 residues long. Germline V gene data show CDR1 as DFQATT and CDR2 as SNEGSKA (reference sequence). Trimming took off 6 bases at V and 5 bases at J, with 19 bases between the two ends.